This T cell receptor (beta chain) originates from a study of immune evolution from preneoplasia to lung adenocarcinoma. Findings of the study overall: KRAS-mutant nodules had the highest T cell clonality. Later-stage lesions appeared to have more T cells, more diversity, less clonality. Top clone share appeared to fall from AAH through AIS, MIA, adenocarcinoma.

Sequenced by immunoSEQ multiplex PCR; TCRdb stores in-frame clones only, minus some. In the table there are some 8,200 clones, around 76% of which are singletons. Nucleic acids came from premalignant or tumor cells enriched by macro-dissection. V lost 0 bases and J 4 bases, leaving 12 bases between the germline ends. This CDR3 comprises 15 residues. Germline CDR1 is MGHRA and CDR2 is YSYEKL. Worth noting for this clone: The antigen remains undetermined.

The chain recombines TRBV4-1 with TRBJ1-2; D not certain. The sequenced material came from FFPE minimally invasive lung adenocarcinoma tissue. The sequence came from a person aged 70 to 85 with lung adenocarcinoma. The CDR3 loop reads CASSQDPAAIYGYTF. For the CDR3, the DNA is TGCGCCAGCAGCCAAGATCCGGCGGCGATCTATGGCTACACCTTC.